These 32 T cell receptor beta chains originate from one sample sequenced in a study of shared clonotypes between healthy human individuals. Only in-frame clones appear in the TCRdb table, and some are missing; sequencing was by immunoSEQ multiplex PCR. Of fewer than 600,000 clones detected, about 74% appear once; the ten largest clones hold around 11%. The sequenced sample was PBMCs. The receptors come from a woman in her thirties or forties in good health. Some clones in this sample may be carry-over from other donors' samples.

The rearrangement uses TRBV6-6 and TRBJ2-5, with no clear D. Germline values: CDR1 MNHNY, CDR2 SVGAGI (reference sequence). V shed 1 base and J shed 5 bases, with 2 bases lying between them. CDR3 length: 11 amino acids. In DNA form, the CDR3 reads TGTGCCAGCAGTTACTGGGAGACCCAGTACTTC. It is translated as CASSYWETQYF.

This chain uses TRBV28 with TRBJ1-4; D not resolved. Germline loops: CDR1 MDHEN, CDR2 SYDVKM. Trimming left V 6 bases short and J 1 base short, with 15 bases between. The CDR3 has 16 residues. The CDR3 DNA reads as TGTGCCAGCAGGCCTCCGCTGGGGAGAACTAATGAAAAACTGTTTTTT. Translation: CASRPPLGRTNEKLFF.

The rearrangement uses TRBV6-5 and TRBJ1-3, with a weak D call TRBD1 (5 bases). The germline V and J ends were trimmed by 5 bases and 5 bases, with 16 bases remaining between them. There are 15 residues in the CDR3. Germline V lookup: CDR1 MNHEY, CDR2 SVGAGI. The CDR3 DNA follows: TGTGCCAGCAGTAAAGACAGTGGGTATAGAAACACCATATATTTT. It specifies CASSKDSGYRNTIYF.

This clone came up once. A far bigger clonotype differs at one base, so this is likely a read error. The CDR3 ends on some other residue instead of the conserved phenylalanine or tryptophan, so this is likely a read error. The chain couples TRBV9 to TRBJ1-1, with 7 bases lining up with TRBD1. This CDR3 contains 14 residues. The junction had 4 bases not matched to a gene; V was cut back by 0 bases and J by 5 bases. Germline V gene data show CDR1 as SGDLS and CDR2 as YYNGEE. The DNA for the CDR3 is TGTGCCAGCAGCGTAGGTGGCAGGGGGACTGAAGCTTTCTAT. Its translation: CASSVGGRGTEAFY.

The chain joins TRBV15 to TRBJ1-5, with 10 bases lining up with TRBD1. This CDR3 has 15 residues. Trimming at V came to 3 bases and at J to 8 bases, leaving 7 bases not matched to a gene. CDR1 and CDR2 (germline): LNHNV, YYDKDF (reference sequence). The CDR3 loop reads CATSRWTGGTEPQHF. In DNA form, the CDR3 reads TGTGCCACCAGCAGGTGGACAGGGGGAACGGAGCCCCAGCATTTT.

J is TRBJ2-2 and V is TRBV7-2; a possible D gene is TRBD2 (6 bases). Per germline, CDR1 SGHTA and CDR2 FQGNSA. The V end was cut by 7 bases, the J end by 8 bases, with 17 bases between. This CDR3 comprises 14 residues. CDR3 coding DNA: TGTGCCAGCAACACCTTGGCGGGGTTGGGGGAGCTGTTTTTT. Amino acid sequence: CASNTLAGLGELFF.

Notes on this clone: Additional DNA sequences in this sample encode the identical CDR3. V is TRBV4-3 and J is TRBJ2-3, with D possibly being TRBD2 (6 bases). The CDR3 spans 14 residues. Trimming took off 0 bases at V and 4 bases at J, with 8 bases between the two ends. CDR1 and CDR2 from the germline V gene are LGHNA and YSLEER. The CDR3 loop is CASSQERGADTQYF. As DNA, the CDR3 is TGCGCCAGCAGCCAAGAGCGCGGGGCAGATACGCAGTATTTT.

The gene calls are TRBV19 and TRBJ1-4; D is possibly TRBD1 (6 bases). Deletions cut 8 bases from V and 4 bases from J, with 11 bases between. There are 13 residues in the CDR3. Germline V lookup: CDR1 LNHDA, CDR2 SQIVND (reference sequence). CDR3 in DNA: TGTGCCAGTTCACAGGGAGGTAATGAAAAACTGTTTTTT. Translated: CASSQGGNEKLFF.

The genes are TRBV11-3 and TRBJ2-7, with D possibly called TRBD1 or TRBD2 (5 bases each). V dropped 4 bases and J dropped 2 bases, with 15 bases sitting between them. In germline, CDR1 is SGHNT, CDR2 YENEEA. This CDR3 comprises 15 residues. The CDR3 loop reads CASSSGPGSPYEQYF. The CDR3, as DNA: TGTGCCAGCAGCTCGGGACCCGGTTCGCCCTACGAGCAGTACTTC.

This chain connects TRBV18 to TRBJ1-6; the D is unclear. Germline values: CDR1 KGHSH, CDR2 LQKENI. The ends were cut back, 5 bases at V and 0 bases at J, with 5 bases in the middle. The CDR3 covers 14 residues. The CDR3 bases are TGTGCCAGCTCATGGAGCTCCTATAATTCACCCCTCCACTTT. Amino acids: CASSWSSYNSPLHF.

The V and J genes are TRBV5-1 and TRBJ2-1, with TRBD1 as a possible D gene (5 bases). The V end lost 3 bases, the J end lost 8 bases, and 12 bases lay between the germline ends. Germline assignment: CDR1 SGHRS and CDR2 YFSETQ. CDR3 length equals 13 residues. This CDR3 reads CASSSQGSDEQFF. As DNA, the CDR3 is TGCGCCAGCAGCTCTCAGGGTTCCGATGAGCAGTTCTTC.

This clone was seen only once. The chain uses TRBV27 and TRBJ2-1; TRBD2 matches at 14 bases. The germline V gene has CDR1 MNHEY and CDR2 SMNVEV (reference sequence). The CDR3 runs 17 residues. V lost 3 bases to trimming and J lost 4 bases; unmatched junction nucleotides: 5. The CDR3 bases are TGTGCCAGCAGTTTCGGGACTAGCGGGAGCCGGTACAATGAGCAGTTCTTC. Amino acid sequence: CASSFGTSGSRYNEQFF.

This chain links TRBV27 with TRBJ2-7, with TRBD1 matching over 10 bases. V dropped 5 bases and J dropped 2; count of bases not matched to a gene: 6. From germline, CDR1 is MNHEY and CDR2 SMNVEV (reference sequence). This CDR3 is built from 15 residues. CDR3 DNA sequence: TGTGCCAGCAGTACCCGGGACAGGGGACCCTACGAGCAGTACTTC. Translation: CASSTRDRGPYEQYF.

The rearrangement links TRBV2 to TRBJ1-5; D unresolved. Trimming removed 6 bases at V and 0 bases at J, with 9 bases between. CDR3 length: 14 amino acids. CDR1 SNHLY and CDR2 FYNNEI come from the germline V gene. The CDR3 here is CASREDFSNQPQHF. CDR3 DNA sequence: TGTGCCAGCAGAGAGGACTTTAGCAATCAGCCCCAGCATTTT.

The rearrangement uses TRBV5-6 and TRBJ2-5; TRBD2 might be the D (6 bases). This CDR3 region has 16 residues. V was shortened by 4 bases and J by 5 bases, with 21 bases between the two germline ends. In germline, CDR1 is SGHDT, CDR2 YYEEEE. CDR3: CASSLGWSGGAETQYF. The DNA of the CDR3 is TGTGCCAGCAGCCTGGGTTGGAGCGGAGGGGCGGAGACCCAGTACTTC.

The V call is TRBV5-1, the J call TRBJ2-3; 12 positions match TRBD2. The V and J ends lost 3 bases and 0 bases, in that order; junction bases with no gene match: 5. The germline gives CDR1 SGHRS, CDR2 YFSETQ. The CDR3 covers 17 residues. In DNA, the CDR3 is TGCGCCAGCAGCTCTAGCGGGAGGGCAGGGAGCACAGATACGCAGTATTTT. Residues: CASSSSGRAGSTDTQYF.

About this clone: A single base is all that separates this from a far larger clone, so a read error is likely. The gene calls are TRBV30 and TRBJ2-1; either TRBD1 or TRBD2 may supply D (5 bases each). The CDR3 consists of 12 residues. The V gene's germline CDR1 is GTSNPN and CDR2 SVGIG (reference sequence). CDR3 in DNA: TGTGCCTGGAGTGTATGGGGGAGTGAGCGGTTCTTC. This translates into CAWSVWGSERFF. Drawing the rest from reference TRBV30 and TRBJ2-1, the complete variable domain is SQTIHQWPATLVQPVGSPLSLECTVEGTSNPNLYWYRQAAGRGLQLLFYSVGIGQISSEVPQNLSASRPQDRQFILSSKKLLLSDSGFYLCAWSVWGSERFFGPGTRLTVL.

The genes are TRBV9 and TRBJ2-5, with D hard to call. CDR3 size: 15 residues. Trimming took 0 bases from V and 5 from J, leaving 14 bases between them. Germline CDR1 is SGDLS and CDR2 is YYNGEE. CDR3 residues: CASSVGAGNKETQYF. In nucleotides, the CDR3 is TGTGCCAGCAGCGTAGGTGCAGGCAACAAGGAGACCCAGTACTTC.

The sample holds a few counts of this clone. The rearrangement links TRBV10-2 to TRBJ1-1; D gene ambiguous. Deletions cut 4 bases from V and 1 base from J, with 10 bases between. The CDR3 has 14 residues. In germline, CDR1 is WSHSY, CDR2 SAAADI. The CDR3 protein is CASSAVVRNTEAFF. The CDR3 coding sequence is TGCGCCAGCAGTGCCGTAGTTAGGAACACTGAAGCTTTCTTT.

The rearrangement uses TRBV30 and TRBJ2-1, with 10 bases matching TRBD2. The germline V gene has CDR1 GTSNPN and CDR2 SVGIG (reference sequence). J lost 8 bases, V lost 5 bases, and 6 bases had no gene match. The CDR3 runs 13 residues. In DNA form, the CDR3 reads TGTGCCTGGGGACTAGCGGCGGGCGATGAGCAGTTCTTC. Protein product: CAWGLAAGDEQFF.

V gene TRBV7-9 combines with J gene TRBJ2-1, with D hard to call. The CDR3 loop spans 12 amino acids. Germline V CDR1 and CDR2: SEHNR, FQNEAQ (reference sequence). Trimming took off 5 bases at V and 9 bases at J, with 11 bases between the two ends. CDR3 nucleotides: TGTGCCAGCAGCCCCGTGGAAATTGAGCAGTTCTTC. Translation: CASSPVEIEQFF.

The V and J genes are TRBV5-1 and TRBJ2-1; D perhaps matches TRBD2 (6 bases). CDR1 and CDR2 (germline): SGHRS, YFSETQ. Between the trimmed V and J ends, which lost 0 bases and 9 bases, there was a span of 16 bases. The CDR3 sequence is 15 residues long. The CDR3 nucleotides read TGCGCCAGCAGCTTGGCCCCTTCCGGGAGCGGTGAGCAGTTCTTC. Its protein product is CASSLAPSGSGEQFF.

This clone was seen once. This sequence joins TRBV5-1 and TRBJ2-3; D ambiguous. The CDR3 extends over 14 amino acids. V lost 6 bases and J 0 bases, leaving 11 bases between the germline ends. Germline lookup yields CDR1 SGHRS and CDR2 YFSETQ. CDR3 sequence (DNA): TGCGCCAGCAAGATTCAGACTAGCACAGATACGCAGTATTTT. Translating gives CASKIQTSTDTQYF.

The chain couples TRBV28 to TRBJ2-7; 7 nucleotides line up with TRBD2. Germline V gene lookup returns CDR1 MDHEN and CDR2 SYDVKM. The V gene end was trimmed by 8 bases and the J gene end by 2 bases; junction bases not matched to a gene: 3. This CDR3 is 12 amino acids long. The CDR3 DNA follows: TGTGCCAGCGGGGGGGGTACCTACGAGCAGTACTTC. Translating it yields CASGGGTYEQYF.

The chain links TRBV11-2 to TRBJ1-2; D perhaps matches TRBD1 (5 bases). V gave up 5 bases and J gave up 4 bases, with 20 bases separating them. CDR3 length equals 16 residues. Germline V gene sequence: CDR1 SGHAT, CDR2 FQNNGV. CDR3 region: CASSHESRETIYGYTF. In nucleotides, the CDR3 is TGTGCCAGCAGCCACGAATCCAGGGAGACGATCTATGGCTACACCTTC.

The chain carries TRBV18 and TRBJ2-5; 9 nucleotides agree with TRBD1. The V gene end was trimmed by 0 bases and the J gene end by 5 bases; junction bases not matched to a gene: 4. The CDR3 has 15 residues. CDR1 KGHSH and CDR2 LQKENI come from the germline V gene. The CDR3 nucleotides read TGTGCCAGCTCACCACCGGGACAGGGAGGGGAGACCCAGTACTTC. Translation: CASSPPGQGGETQYF.

CDR3 region: CASSAGWPEMVDEQFF. CDR3 sequence (DNA): TGTGCCAGCAGTGCGGGCTGGCCAGAGATGGTGGATGAGCAGTTCTTC. This sequence joins TRBV28 and TRBJ2-1, with D possibly matching TRBD2 (5 bases). The CDR3 extends over 16 amino acids. Trimming left V 5 bases short and J 8 bases short, with 22 bases between. Germline CDR1 reads MDHEN; CDR2 reads SYDVKM.

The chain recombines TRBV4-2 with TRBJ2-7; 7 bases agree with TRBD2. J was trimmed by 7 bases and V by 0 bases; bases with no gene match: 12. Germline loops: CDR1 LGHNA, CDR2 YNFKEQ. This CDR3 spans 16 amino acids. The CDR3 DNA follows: TGTGCCAGCAGCCAAGATTTCGGGGGAGGGCCCTCTGAGCAGTACTTC. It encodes CASSQDFGGGPSEQYF.

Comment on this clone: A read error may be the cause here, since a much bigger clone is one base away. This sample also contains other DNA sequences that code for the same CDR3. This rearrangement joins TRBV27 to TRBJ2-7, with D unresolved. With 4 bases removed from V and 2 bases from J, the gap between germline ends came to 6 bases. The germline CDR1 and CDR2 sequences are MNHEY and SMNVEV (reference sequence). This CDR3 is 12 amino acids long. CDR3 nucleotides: TGTGCCAGCAGTTCCCCAACCTACGAGCAGTACTTC. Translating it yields CASSSPTYEQYF.

CDR3 nucleotides: TGTGCCAGCAGCTTAGACGCGGGACGGACCTACGAGCAGTACTTC. Protein product: CASSLDAGRTYEQYF. V gene TRBV7-3 combines with J gene TRBJ2-7, with D tentatively TRBD2 (6 bases). Between the trimmed V and J ends, which lost 2 bases and 2 bases, there was a span of 13 bases. Per the germline V gene, CDR1 is SGHTA and CDR2 is FQGTGA. The CDR3 is 15 residues long. The full variable domain, in which reference TRBV7-3 and TRBJ2-7 provide the parts outside the CDR3, is GAGVSQTPSNKVTEKGKYVELRCDPISGHTALYWYRQSLGQGPEFLIYFQGTGAADDSGLPNDRFFAVRPEGSVSTLKIQRTERGDSAVYLCASSLDAGRTYEQYFGPGTRLTVT.

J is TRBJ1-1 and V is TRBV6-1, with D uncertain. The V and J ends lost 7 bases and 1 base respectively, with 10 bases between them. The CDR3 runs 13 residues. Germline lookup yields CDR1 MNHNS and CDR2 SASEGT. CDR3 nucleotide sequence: TGTGCCAGCACCATAACAGAGAACACTGAAGCTTTCTTT. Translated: CASTITENTEAFF.

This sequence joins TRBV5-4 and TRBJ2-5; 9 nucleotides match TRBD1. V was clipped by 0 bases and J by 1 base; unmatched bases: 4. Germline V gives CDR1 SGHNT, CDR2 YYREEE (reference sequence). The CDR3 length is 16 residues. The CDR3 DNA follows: TGTGCCAGCAGCTTGGTCGGGACAGGGCCCCAAGAGACCCAGTACTTC. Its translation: CASSLVGTGPQETQYF.